The TCR beta chain described here comes from a study of post-analysis software for immune sequencing data. Study results and caveats: Elevated frequency relative to controls characterized four or five TRBV segments in patients, TRBV5-6, TRBV5-1 and TRBV20-1 among them.

Researchers reported that TCR beta cDNA libraries carried unique molecular identifiers. TCRdb itself ran the PCR reads through MiXCR, one entry per CDR3 protein. This sample yields 600,000 to 700,000 distinct CDR3 sequences, of which 55% to 60% are seen a single time; approximately 10% belongs to the top ten. This clonotype was seen a handful of times. Its antigen is unknown. Germline CDR1 is SGHTA and CDR2 is FQGNSA. Trimming took 9 bases from V and 6 from J, leaving 13 bases between them. The CDR3 runs to 12 residues. The rearrangement uses TRBV7-2 and TRBJ2-3, with D uncertain. The sequenced material came from blood. The source is a girl aged 2-10 years with multiple sclerosis. The CDR3 nucleotides read TGTGCCAGTAGCCAGAGCAAGGATACGCAGTATTTT. It is translated as CASSQSKDTQYF.